The source of this T cell receptor beta chain is a study of beta chain features in type 1 diabetes. The overall study: Over all samples combined, some 99,000,000 sorted cells were examined.

After removal of 9 bases from V and 3 bases from J, the junction contained 5 bases not matched to a gene. The CDR3 sequence is 16 residues long. Germline V gene lookup returns CDR1 ENHRY and CDR2 SYGVKD. Study outcomes and limitations: For type 1 diabetes patients, VDJ junctions showed fewer insertions and more deletions.

Since all of the isolated RNA was reverse transcribed, expressed TCRB transcripts were what got sequenced. Only in-frame clones appear in the TCRdb table, and some are missing; sequencing was by immunoSEQ multiplex PCR. The sample contains around 340,000 clones, around 19% of which appear only once. A few counts support this clone. Its target is unknown. V usage is TRBV10-3 and J usage is TRBJ2-2; 15 bases match TRBD2. The origin of this receptor is a woman between 18 and 30 years old in good health. The specimen sequenced was naive CD4+ T cells from blood. The CDR3 DNA follows: TGTGCCATAGGACTAGCGGGGGGGCCGGACACCGGGGAGCTGTTTTTT. This sequence encodes CAIGLAGGPDTGELFF.